This T cell receptor beta chain came from a study of blood T cell repertoires in COVID-19. At the level of the study: Both acute and convalescent COVID-19 samples were obtained from the United States, Italy and Spain. T cells, B-cell-depleted T cells, or PBMCs provided the cDNA or gDNA that served as material.

J gave up 3 bases and V 0 bases, and 3 bases lay outside the gene matches. From germline, CDR1 is SGHRS and CDR2 YFSETQ. The CDR3 covers 14 residues. Generated by immunoSEQ multiplex PCR, the TCRdb table keeps only in-frame clones and is missing some. The repertoire includes a few hundred thousand clones, 84% of them detected once, and around 6.5% sits in the top ten. All recovered Cohort 3 donors got two negative PCRs, got clearance, or saw symptom resolution. The J gene is TRBJ2-7, the V gene TRBV5-1, with 7 bases fitting TRBD2. Specimen: PBMCs or T cells enriched from blood (not recorded which). The sequence came from a woman aged 40-49 years who had recovered from COVID-19. The CDR3 coding sequence is TGCGCCAGCAGCTTGGCCGGGGGGTTCTACGAGCAGTACTTC. Amino acids: CASSLAGGFYEQYF.